These T cell receptor beta chains were read from a single sample in a study of tumor-infiltrating lymphocytes in localized non-small cell lung cancer. The data were produced by immunoSEQ multiplex PCR, yet TCRdb's version contains in-frame clones alone and is incomplete. Found here are 10,000 to 12,000 clones, about 60% of them singletons; the top ten hold about 9.1%. The sequencing input was lung tumor tissue. The receptor set was obtained from a human donor with non-small cell lung cancer. Both conserved end residues are trimmed from each CDR3. Clone size is not always given. Where it is, it says once, few, many or a class for expanded clones.

abundance: NA; j_gene: TRBJ1-4; v_gene: TRBV25-1; CDR3aa: ASSEPTGGEKLF
abundance: NA; j_gene: TRBJ1-5; v_gene: TRBV18; CDR3aa: ASSQAGHSNQPQH
abundance: NA; j_gene: TRBJ2-7; v_gene: TRBV29-1; CDR3aa: SALSGGNYEQY
abundance: NA; j_gene: TRBJ1-4; v_gene: TRBV5-4; CDR3aa: ASSLGQPTNEKLF
abundance: NA; j_gene: TRBJ1-5; v_gene: TRBV19; CDR3aa: ASSILGQGQSNQPQH
abundance: NA; j_gene: TRBJ2-7; v_gene: TRBV2; CDR3aa: ASRNSGGSLGEQY
abundance: NA; j_gene: TRBJ2-1; v_gene: TRBV5-1; CDR3aa: ASSLVPPHSLNEQF
abundance: NA; j_gene: TRBJ1-5; v_gene: TRBV7-2; CDR3aa: ASSFLQGGQPQH
abundance: NA; j_gene: TRBJ2-7; v_gene: TRBV4-3; CDR3aa: ASSGDLKEGYEQY
abundance: few; j_gene: TRBJ2-5; v_gene: TRBV29-1; CDR3aa: SVGLAPQETQY
abundance: NA; j_gene: TRBJ1-2; v_gene: TRBV13; CDR3aa: ASKAYRGLSGYT
abundance: NA; j_gene: TRBJ2-1; v_gene: TRBV4-3; CDR3aa: ASSQDVLADNEQF
abundance: NA; j_gene: TRBJ1-5; v_gene: TRBV29-1; CDR3aa: SVVIPPDQPQH
abundance: few; j_gene: TRBJ2-5; v_gene: TRBV11-3; CDR3aa: ASSPGTGSQETQY
abundance: once; j_gene: TRBJ2-5; v_gene: TRBV5-6; CDR3aa: ATWRTGQETQY
abundance: few; j_gene: TRBJ2-7; v_gene: TRBV9; CDR3aa: ASSVGGGVGSEQY
abundance: medium-sized; j_gene: TRBJ2-7; v_gene: TRBV5-1; CDR3aa: ASSYSGNDYEQY
abundance: NA; j_gene: TRBJ2-7; v_gene: TRBV10-2; CDR3aa: ASSPSLELSYEQY
abundance: NA; j_gene: TRBJ2-3; v_gene: TRBV7-2; CDR3aa: ASSLDTDTQY
abundance: NA; j_gene: TRBJ2-5; v_gene: TRBV30; CDR3aa: ACSTDPRETQY
abundance: NA; j_gene: TRBJ1-3; v_gene: TRBV5-6; CDR3aa: ASSLGTGYGNTIY
abundance: NA; j_gene: TRBJ1-6; v_gene: TRBV18; CDR3aa: ASSPFELNSPLH
abundance: NA; j_gene: TRBJ1-1; v_gene: TRBV7-2; CDR3aa: ASSFGTDLGTEAF
abundance: once; j_gene: TRBJ2-1; v_gene: TRBV5-4; CDR3aa: ASSSTLAGGLGQF
abundance: NA; j_gene: TRBJ2-7; v_gene: TRBV18; CDR3aa: ASSDNLYEQY
abundance: NA; j_gene: TRBJ1-6; v_gene: TRBV4-3; CDR3aa: ASSQDWQANSPLH
abundance: NA; j_gene: TRBJ1-5; v_gene: TRBV5-5; CDR3aa: ASSFTVYSNQPQH
abundance: NA; j_gene: TRBJ2-7; v_gene: TRBV11-2; CDR3aa: ASSSGRGSYEQY
abundance: NA; j_gene: TRBJ2-3; v_gene: TRBV6-5; CDR3aa: ASSYSRGADTQY
abundance: NA; j_gene: TRBJ1-5; v_gene: TRBV30; CDR3aa: AWSHDSLGDQPQH
abundance: NA; j_gene: TRBJ1-1; v_gene: TRBV30; CDR3aa: AWSPGGFAEAF
abundance: NA; j_gene: TRBJ1-1; v_gene: TRBV6-6; CDR3aa: ASSLTGGSVGAF
abundance: NA; j_gene: TRBJ2-7; v_gene: TRBV19; CDR3aa: ASSIGNSPSYEQY
abundance: NA; j_gene: TRBJ2-7; v_gene: TRBV7-2; CDR3aa: ASSPGLAGEYEQY
abundance: NA; j_gene: TRBJ2-5; v_gene: TRBV6-6; CDR3aa: ASSRNPYGLETQY
abundance: NA; j_gene: TRBJ1-5; v_gene: TRBV21-1; CDR3aa: ASEVRATQEGNQPQH
abundance: few; j_gene: TRBJ1-2; v_gene: TRBV7-2; CDR3aa: ASSPMGVGGYT
abundance: NA; j_gene: TRBJ2-5; v_gene: TRBV11-2; CDR3aa: ASSPVDETQY
abundance: NA; j_gene: TRBJ2-3; v_gene: TRBV10-3; CDR3aa: AIRAWDTQY
abundance: medium-sized; j_gene: TRBJ2-3; v_gene: TRBV11-2; CDR3aa: ASSGRGSGPDTQY
abundance: NA; j_gene: TRBJ1-1; v_gene: TRBV4-3; CDR3aa: ASSQDVTIRDKNTEAF
abundance: few; j_gene: TRBJ2-1; v_gene: TRBV6-6; CDR3aa: ASSYVHEQF
abundance: medium-sized; j_gene: TRBJ2-1; v_gene: TRBV7-8; CDR3aa: ASSLDPPGYNEQF
abundance: NA; j_gene: TRBJ2-1; v_gene: TRBV6-1; CDR3aa: ASSISGAYNEQF
abundance: NA; j_gene: TRBJ2-5; v_gene: TRBV6-5; CDR3aa: ASSSPGQPTEAQY
abundance: once; j_gene: TRBJ2-7; v_gene: TRBV5-4; CDR3aa: ASSLEGDSEQY
abundance: NA; j_gene: TRBJ1-3; v_gene: TRBV7-9; CDR3aa: ADGSGNTIY
abundance: NA; j_gene: TRBJ2-1; v_gene: TRBV18; CDR3aa: ASSPRDMDNEQF
abundance: NA; j_gene: TRBJ2-7; v_gene: TRBV10-2; CDR3aa: ASSEFLSNLRYEQY
abundance: NA; j_gene: TRBJ2-1; v_gene: TRBV9; CDR3aa: ASSEGQGYEQF